This TCR beta chain was documented in a study of blood T cells in healthy people across ages. As for the study in general: When template switching was applied, about one barcoded beta molecule was captured per two T cells. General study findings and limits: The recorded TCR beta diversity per million T cells decreased in a roughly linear manner with age.

In germline, CDR1 is MDHEN, CDR2 SYDVKM. This CDR3 is 16 amino acids long. V shed 5 bases and J 7 bases; nucleotides not matched to a gene: 12. Then a second PCR, running roughly 7 to 11 cycles, was carried out with a sample-barcoded 5' primer and a J-beta primer mix. Through a template-switch adaptor with 12 random nucleotides, each cDNA molecule received a tag. TCRdb reprocessed the 5' RACE reads with MiXCR, giving one entry per CDR3 protein. The sample holds approximately 770,000 distinct CDR3 sequences, 58% seen once. Total RNA, at least 6 micrograms per sample, was extracted from PBMCs. Note on this clonotype: The target antigen is unknown.

The TCR originated in a man aged 30-40 years in good health. The chain joins TRBV28 to TRBJ2-1, with 9 bases that match TRBD1. Material: blood. The CDR3 DNA follows: TGTGCCAGCAGTCCCTCCGGGACAGGGTCTCCGAATGAGCAGTTCTTC. Its translation is CASSPSGTGSPNEQFF.